This TCR beta chain stems from a study of blood T cell repertoires in COVID-19. The overall study: Sites across the United States, Italy and Spain contributed samples from acute and convalescent COVID-19. Sample material is recorded as cDNA or gDNA derived from T cells, B-cell-depleted T cells, or PBMCs.

Germline CDR1 is MNHEY and CDR2 is SMNVEV (reference sequence). Trimming left V 2 bases short and J 1 base short, with 5 bases between. The CDR3 consists of 13 residues. Under the authors' procedure: Estimated nucleated cell counts came from reference gene primer amplification. The method was immunoSEQ multiplex PCR; TCRdb's version includes in-frame clones alone and lacks a portion of them. Clone size and the V and J calls come from that table; the DNA yielded D and trimming. The table has roughly 250,000 clones, around 83% seen once. Sequenced input: peripheral blood. The rearrangement joins TRBV27 to TRBJ1-1, with no clear D. This TCR was recovered from a woman aged 45-59 years with acute or convalescent COVID-19. The CDR3 coding sequence is TGTGCCAGCAGTTTAAACTCGAACACTGAAGCTTTCTTT. It specifies CASSLNSNTEAFF.